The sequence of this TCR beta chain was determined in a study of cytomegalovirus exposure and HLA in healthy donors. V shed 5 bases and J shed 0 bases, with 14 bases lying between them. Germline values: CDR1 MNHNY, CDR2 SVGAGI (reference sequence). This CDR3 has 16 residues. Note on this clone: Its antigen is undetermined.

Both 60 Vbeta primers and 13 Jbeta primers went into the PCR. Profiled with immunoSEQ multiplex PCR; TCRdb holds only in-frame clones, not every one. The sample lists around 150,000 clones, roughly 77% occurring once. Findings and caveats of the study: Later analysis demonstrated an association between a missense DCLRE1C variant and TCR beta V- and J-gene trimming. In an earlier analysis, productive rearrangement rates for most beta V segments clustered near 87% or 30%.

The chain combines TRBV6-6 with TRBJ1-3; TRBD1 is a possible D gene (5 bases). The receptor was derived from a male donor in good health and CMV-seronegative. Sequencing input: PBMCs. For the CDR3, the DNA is TGTGCCAGCAGTAACCACAGGATACGCTCTGGAAACACCATATATTTT. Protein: CASSNHRIRSGNTIYF.